This is a list of T cell receptor beta chains from one sample in a study of beta chain features in type 1 diabetes. This table comes from immunoSEQ multiplex PCR, and its TCRdb copy is limited to in-frame clones, with some not included. This table holds around 250,000 clones, roughly an eighth found once. Material for sequencing was naive CD4+ T cells from blood. Receptors originate from a young man with type 1 diabetes. The CDR3 runs from the conserved cysteine through the conserved F or W. D genes are given only for firm matches. Some rows mark clone size as missing; the rest say once, few, many or name a class of expanded clone.

D | J | size | V | CDR3 | DNA
NA | TRBJ2-6 | few | TRBV5-1 | CASSLDYRAGANVLTF | TGCGCCAGCAGCTTGGATTACAGGGCTGGGGCCAACGTCCTGACTTTC
NA | TRBJ1-1 | NA | TRBV5-4 | CASSFSRTEAFF | TGTGCCAGCAGCTTTAGCCGTACTGAAGCTTTCTTT
TRBD2 | TRBJ2-5 | few | TRBV29-1 | CSVDPNLVAGEQTQYF | TGCAGCGTTGACCCGAACCTGGTAGCGGGAGAACAGACCCAGTACTTC
NA | TRBJ2-7 | NA | TRBV6-1 | CASSEKKTDEQYF | TGTGCCAGCAGTGAAAAGAAAACAGACGAGCAGTACTTC
TRBD1 | TRBJ1-1 | NA | TRBV5-1 | CASSPGQGTEAFF | TGCGCCAGCAGCCCGGGACAGGGCACTGAAGCTTTCTTT
NA | TRBJ2-1 | few | TRBV4-1 | CASSQVPSSSSYNEQFF | TGCGCCAGCAGCCAAGTACCAAGTTCGAGCTCCTACAATGAGCAGTTCTTC
TRBD1 | TRBJ2-7 | few | TRBV25-1 | CASSEEGTGVHEQYF | TGTGCCAGCAGTGAAGAGGGGACAGGGGTCCACGAGCAGTACTTC
TRBD2 | TRBJ2-1 | NA | TRBV10-3 | CAISESISGDYNEQFF | TGTGCCATCAGTGAGTCGATTAGCGGGGACTACAATGAGCAGTTCTTC
NA | TRBJ2-7 | few | TRBV13 | CASSLLGQPPYEQYF | TGTGCCAGCAGCCTCCTAGGTCAGCCCCCCTACGAGCAGTACTTC
TRBD2 | TRBJ2-7 | NA | TRBV7-2 | CASSSSRLAGVYEQYF | TGTGCCAGCAGCTCTAGCCGACTAGCGGGAGTCTACGAGCAGTACTTC
TRBD2 | TRBJ2-7 | NA | TRBV4-3 | CASSHNAKNLAGDQYEQYF | TGCGCCAGCAGCCACAACGCTAAGAACTTAGCGGGAGATCAGTACGAGCAGTACTTC
TRBD1 | TRBJ1-1 | NA | TRBV28 | CASRTGALRAFF | TGTGCCAGCAGAACAGGGGCCCTTCGTGCTTTCTTT
NA | TRBJ1-4 | NA | TRBV7-9 | CASSPTGIGEKLFF | TGTGCCAGCAGCCCTACAGGGATAGGCGAAAAACTGTTTTTT
NA | TRBJ2-3 | NA | TRBV28 | CASSAPGGPSDTQYF | TGTGCCAGCAGTGCCCCCGGCGGTCCTAGCGATACGCAGTATTTT
TRBD2 | TRBJ2-5 | NA | TRBV27 | CASSSSLAGKETQYF | TGTGCCAGCAGTTCGTCACTAGCGGGAAAAGAGACCCAGTACTTC
NA | TRBJ2-5 | few | TRBV7-2 | CASSLAGGETQYF | TGTGCCAGCAGCTTAGCGGGAGGAGAGACCCAGTACTTC
TRBD1 | TRBJ2-7 | few | TRBV18 | CASSSLQGGYEQYF | TGTGCCAGCTCATCGTTACAGGGGGGCTACGAGCAGTACTTC
NA | TRBJ1-1 | few | TRBV15 | CATTLSGTTEAFF | TGTGCCACTACGCTGTCAGGAACCACTGAAGCTTTCTTT
NA | TRBJ2-3 | NA | TRBV28 | CASSSTQTTDTQYF | TGTGCCAGCAGTTCGACTCAGACCACAGATACGCAGTATTTT
NA | TRBJ2-5 | few | TRBV4-3 | CASSQDGGAGVETQYF | TGCGCCAGCAGCCAAGATGGGGGCGCGGGAGTGGAGACCCAGTACTTC
NA | TRBJ2-1 | few | TRBV9 | CASSVAEAEQFF | TGTGCCAGCAGCGTAGCTGAGGCTGAGCAGTTCTTC
NA | TRBJ1-1 | NA | TRBV19 | CASTRFMNTEAFF | TGTGCCAGTACCCGGTTCATGAACACTGAAGCTTTCTTT
NA | TRBJ2-5 | NA | TRBV29-1 | CSVVNSLQETQYF | TGCAGCGTGGTCAACAGTTTACAAGAGACCCAGTACTTC
NA | TRBJ1-5 | NA | TRBV18 | CASSPTGGNQPQHF | TGTGCCAGCTCCCCTACCGGGGGCAATCAGCCCCAGCATTTT
TRBD2 | TRBJ2-5 | NA | TRBV9 | CASSVGRMEETQYF | TGTGCCAGCAGCGTCGGGAGGATGGAAGAGACCCAGTACTTC
TRBD2 | TRBJ2-7 | NA | TRBV30 | CAWSVWRGTSGVRYEQYF | TGTGCCTGGAGTGTTTGGAGGGGGACTAGCGGGGTCAGGTACGAGCAGTACTTC
NA | TRBJ1-5 | few | TRBV30 | CAWSAGAGGQPQHF | TGTGCCTGGAGTGCGGGTGCGGGGGGTCAGCCCCAGCATTTT
TRBD2 | TRBJ2-5 | NA | TRBV5-1 | CASSWAGGQETQYF | TGCGCCAGCAGTTGGGCGGGAGGTCAGGAGACCCAGTACTTC
TRBD1 | TRBJ2-1 | NA | TRBV5-1 | CASSDRTGGFYNEQFF | TGCGCCAGCAGCGACCGGACAGGGGGCTTCTACAATGAGCAGTTCTTC
TRBD1 | TRBJ2-5 | NA | TRBV7-2 | CASSLVQGQETQYF | TGTGCCAGCAGCTTAGTACAGGGGCAAGAGACCCAGTACTTC
NA | TRBJ1-1 | few | TRBV29-1 | CSVEINMNTEAFF | TGCAGCGTTGAAATAAACATGAACACTGAAGCTTTCTTT
NA | TRBJ2-3 | few | TRBV30 | CAWTSGTDTQYF | TGTGCCTGGACCAGCGGCACAGATACGCAGTATTTT
NA | TRBJ1-5 | NA | TRBV7-2 | CASSLQGGNQPQHF | TGTGCCAGCAGCTTACAGGGTGGCAATCAGCCCCAGCATTTT
TRBD2 | TRBJ2-7 | few | TRBV6-6 | CASSLAATTSSYEQYF | TGTGCCAGCAGTCTAGCGGCCACAACGAGCTCCTACGAGCAGTACTTC
TRBD1 | TRBJ1-5 | once | TRBV4-2 | CASSQTGGSNQPQHF | TGTGCCAGCAGCCAAACAGGGGGAAGCAATCAGCCCCAGCATTTT
TRBD2 | TRBJ2-7 | few | TRBV9 | CASSGSGTSGYEQYF | TGTGCCAGCAGCGGTTCCGGGACTAGCGGTTACGAGCAGTACTTC
TRBD1 | TRBJ2-7 | few | TRBV19 | CASSIRQGVNYEQYF | TGTGCCAGTAGTATCCGACAGGGGGTCAACTACGAGCAGTACTTC